Presented here are 14 T cell receptor beta chains from one specimen sequenced in a study of cytomegalovirus exposure and HLA in healthy donors. This PCR relied on a set of 60 Vbeta primers and 13 Jbeta primers. The table came from immunoSEQ multiplex PCR; TCRdb's copy has only in-frame clones and leaves some out. The sample yields about 150,000 clones, around 85% seen once. What was sequenced was PBMCs. The source is a male donor in good health and CMV-seronegative.

V is TRBV30 and J is TRBJ1-4; 8 nucleotides match TRBD1. Germline V gene sequence: CDR1 GTSNPN, CDR2 SVGIG (reference sequence). The CDR3 totals 16 residues. V dropped 1 base and J dropped 8; count of bases not matched to a gene: 12. The CDR3, as DNA: TGTGCCTGGAGTGGGGTGCCACAGGGGGGTGGAGAAAAACTGTTTTTT. This encodes CAWSGVPQGGGEKLFF.

The rearrangement uses TRBV4-1 and TRBJ2-1; D unclear. Germline V gene data show CDR1 as MGHRA and CDR2 as YSYEKL. The CDR3 extends over 16 amino acids. V shed 2 bases and J shed 5 bases, with 16 bases lying between them. The CDR3 nucleotides read TGCGCCAGCAGCCAACAGACCACCGGTACTAACAATGAGCAGTTCTTC. Amino acids: CASSQQTTGTNNEQFF.

This clone was recorded a few times. This rearrangement joins TRBV5-1 to TRBJ2-1; D possibly corresponds to TRBD2 (6 bases). The CDR3 runs to 16 residues. V shed 4 bases and J shed 8 bases, with 22 bases lying between them. Germline-derived CDR1 and CDR2 are SGHRS and YFSETQ. For the CDR3, the DNA is TGCGCCAGCAGCCCATCCAAAACACTAGGGGAGGATGAGCAGTTCTTC. Its translation is CASSPSKTLGEDEQFF.

This chain joins TRBV7-6 and TRBJ2-1; 10 positions agree with TRBD2. The V gene end was trimmed by 1 base and the J gene end by 7 bases; junction bases not matched to a gene: 7. The CDR3 length is 16 residues. Germline CDR1 reads SGHVS; CDR2 reads FNYEAQ. The CDR3 region has the DNA TGTGCCAGCAGCTTAGTTCCTAGCGGGGGAAGGAATGAGCAGTTCTTC. Its translation: CASSLVPSGGRNEQFF.

This rearrangement joins TRBV7-2 to TRBJ2-1; D might be TRBD2 (6 bases). V shed 6 bases and J shed 6 bases, with 24 bases lying between them. Germline CDR1 SGHTA, CDR2 FQGNSA. The CDR3 has 17 amino acids. Written as DNA, the CDR3 is TGTGCCAGCAGTTTAAACCATTGGAGGGGCGCGGGCAATGAGCAGTTCTTC. Translation: CASSLNHWRGAGNEQFF.

This chain joins TRBV2 and TRBJ2-5, with 10 positions matching TRBD2. The J call is in doubt because the DNA end fits TRBJ2-7 better. This CDR3 contains 15 residues. Germline V CDR1 and CDR2: SNHLY, FYNNEI. The CDR3 DNA reads TGTGCCAGCCAAATAGCGGGGGGTTTCTCCTACGAGCAGTACTTC. It translates to CASQIAGGFSYEQYF.

The chain has TRBV20-1 and TRBJ2-7; D is possibly TRBD2 (5 bases). Germline CDR1 reads DFQATT; CDR2 reads SNEGSKA (reference sequence). V was trimmed by 6 bases and J by 5 bases, leaving 11 bases between them. The CDR3 has 11 residues. CDR3 loop: CSAELVHEQYF. As DNA, the CDR3 is TGCAGTGCAGAACTAGTTCACGAGCAGTACTTC.

This chain connects TRBV7-8 to TRBJ2-7, with TRBD2 matching over 12 bases. Per germline, CDR1 SGHVS and CDR2 FQNEAQ. CDR3 length: 15 residues. With V trimmed by 5 bases and J by 4 bases, 6 bases remained unmatched. CDR3 coding DNA: TGTGCCAGCAGCCGGACTAGCGGGGCACTTTACGAGCAGTACTTC. It codes for CASSRTSGALYEQYF.

The J gene is TRBJ2-7, the V gene TRBV6-1, with D possibly being TRBD2 (6 bases). CDR1 and CDR2 from the germline V gene are MNHNS and SASEGT. V was cut by 4 bases and J by 3 bases, with 16 bases left in between. The CDR3 is made up of 15 amino acids. CDR3 amino acids: CASSVGTGLIYEQYF. Here the CDR3 DNA reads TGTGCCAGCAGTGTGGGAACGGGACTGATCTACGAGCAGTACTTC.

The chain uses TRBV5-1 and TRBJ2-2, with D maybe TRBD1 (7 bases). The germline V gene encodes CDR1 SGHRS and CDR2 YFSETQ. Trimming cost V 6 bases and J 6 bases, with 12 bases left between them. The CDR3 runs 13 residues. CDR3 bases: TGCGCCAGCACCCAGGGGGGCCCCGGGGAGCTGTTTTTT. Amino acid sequence: CASTQGGPGELFF. Full variable domain (outside the CDR3, taken from reference TRBV5-1 and TRBJ2-2): KAGVTQTPRYLIKTRGQQVTLSCSPISGHRSVSWYQQTPGQGLQFLFEYFSETQRNKGNFPGRFSGRQFSNSRSEMNVSTLELGDSALYLCASTQGGPGELFFGEGSRLTVL.

This chain joins TRBV30 and TRBJ2-5; TRBD2 agrees at 8 bases. CDR1 GTSNPN and CDR2 SVGIG come from the germline V gene (reference sequence). The CDR3 consists of 15 residues. The ends lost 2 bases at V and 5 bases at J; junction bases unmatched: 10. The CDR3 nucleotides are TGTGCCTGGAGTCCCCTCTTTGTAGCGGGGGAGACCCAGTACTTC. Protein product: CAWSPLFVAGETQYF.

The chain combines TRBV6-1 with TRBJ2-7; 10 bases agree with TRBD1. Trimming removed 6 bases from V and 3 bases from J; junction bases left unmatched: 14. CDR3 length: 17 amino acids. Germline assignment: CDR1 MNHNS and CDR2 SASEGT. CDR3 DNA sequence: TGTGCCAGCAGGGAAAACCTGATTGGGGACAGGGGCTACGAGCAGTACTTC. Translated: CASRENLIGDRGYEQYF.

This clone was observed a few times. V is TRBV5-6 and J is TRBJ1-3; the D gene is possibly TRBD1 (5 bases). The germline gives CDR1 SGHDT, CDR2 YYEEEE. The V end lost 5 bases, the J end lost 0 bases, and 6 bases lay between the germline ends. This CDR3 has 13 amino acids. For the CDR3, the DNA is TGTGCCAGCAGAGACAGCTCTGGAAACACCATATATTTT. It specifies CASRDSSGNTIYF.

The J gene is TRBJ2-3, the V gene TRBV30; no firm D call. CDR3 size: 11 residues. Trimming cost V 8 bases and J 2 bases, with 8 bases left between them. CDR1 GTSNPN and CDR2 SVGIG come from the germline V gene (reference sequence). CDR3 nucleotides: TGTGCCCACGGGTCCACAGATACGCAGTATTTT. Translation gives CAHGSTDTQYF.